Below, 11 T cell receptor beta chains from the same sample are listed, as sequenced in a study of patients and donors after allogeneic stem cell transplantation (TCRdb year 2020). Library preparation was by RT-PCR. TCRdb names NextSeq 550 as the instrument used. TCRdb reran the public reads through fastp at Q25 and MiXCR, keeping productive beta chains. Each record represents a unique CDR3 protein, reported with the most common genes and DNA among its rows. The table for this sample lists about 150,000 distinct CDR3 sequences; approximately 40% of them were counted only once. Jointly, the top ten make up approximately 50% of the sample. The sequenced sample was blood, either unsorted or a sorted T cell fraction (not recorded which). These receptors were collected from a human donor who was either an allogeneic HSCT recipient or a stem cell or donor lymphocyte infusion donor (not recorded which). It is not recorded whose cells these are; they may come from a transplant donor.

A few counts support this clonotype. This chain joins TRBV15 and TRBJ1-5, with D perhaps matching TRBD1 (6 bases). Between the trimmed V and J ends, which lost 0 bases and 5 bases, there was a span of 11 bases. The germline CDR1 and CDR2 sequences are LNHNV and YYDKDF (reference sequence). The CDR3 consists of 15 residues. The DNA for the CDR3 is TGTGCCACCAGCAGAGATCGAGGGGGTTATCAGCCCCAGCATTTT. Its protein product is CATSRDRGGYQPQHF.

For this clonotype: This sequence may be a read error, since a much larger clone differs from it by one base. The chain carries TRBV6-2 or TRBV6-3 and TRBJ2-1; 7 bases align to TRBD2. The CDR3 runs 14 residues. Germline loops: CDR1 MNHEY, CDR2 SVGEGT. CDR3 amino acids: CAIQRGGSYNEQFF. CDR3 coding DNA: TGTGCAATCCAGCGGGGAGGGTCCTACAATGAGCAGTTCTTC.

The V call is TRBV7-2, the J call TRBJ1-1, with D uncertain. CDR3 length equals 13 residues. The V gene lost 4 bases and the J gene lost 1 base, with 7 bases spanning the gap. The germline CDR1 and CDR2 sequences are SGHTA and FQGNSA. CDR3: CASSWAPNTEAFF. The CDR3 DNA follows: TGTGCCAGCAGCTGGGCCCCGAACACTGAAGCTTTCTTT.

This clonotype has a handful of counts. The chain employs TRBV12-3 or TRBV12-4 and TRBJ2-1; TRBD2 matches at 11 bases. The CDR3 totals 14 residues. V was pared by 2 bases and J by 7 bases, with 1 base of the junction left unmatched. CDR3 amino acids: CASSLSSGGNEQFF. CDR3 nucleotide sequence: TGTGCCAGCAGTTTATCTAGCGGGGGGAATGAGCAGTTCTTC.

The chain uses TRBV27 and TRBJ1-6, with D unclear. The germline gives CDR1 MNHEY, CDR2 SMNVEV (reference sequence). V was trimmed by 7 bases and J by 10 bases, leaving 23 bases between them. This CDR3 has 16 amino acids. The CDR3 sequence: CASTSPTRSLRSPLHF. The CDR3 coding sequence is TGTGCCAGCACCTCTCCGACACGGTCACTACGCTCACCCCTCCACTTT.

The chain employs TRBV20-1 and TRBJ1-6; D possibly corresponds to TRBD1 (5 bases). V lost 0 bases to trimming and J lost 7 bases, with 10 bases between them. The CDR3 is 14 amino acids. Germline lookup yields CDR1 DFQATT and CDR2 SNEGSKA (reference sequence). Here the CDR3 DNA reads TGCAGTGCTAGAGATCAGGGTGGGAATTCACCCCTCCACTTT. This translates into CSARDQGGNSPLHF.

The table lists this clonotype with a few counts. This chain links TRBV28 with TRBJ2-7; D unclear. V was shortened by 7 bases and J by 2 bases, with 15 bases between the two germline ends. CDR1 is MDHEN, CDR2 SYDVKM, per germline. This CDR3 is built from 14 residues. CDR3 sequence reads: CASTPSPVPYEQYV. The CDR3 nucleotides read TGTGCCAGCACCCCCTCCCCCGTCCCCTACGAGCAGTACGTC.

This clonotype turned up a few times. This sequence joins TRBV20-1 and TRBJ1-4, with D maybe TRBD1 (5 bases). The CDR3 has 13 amino acids. Germline V gene lookup returns CDR1 DFQATT and CDR2 SNEGSKA (reference sequence). The V end lost 6 bases, the J end lost 6 bases, and 14 bases lay between the germline ends. The CDR3 bases are TGCAGTGCCGCCACAGGATTAGATGAAAAACTGTTTTTT. Translating gives CSAATGLDEKLFF.

This chain links TRBV6-1 with TRBJ2-7; D remains unclear. The CDR3 sequence is 12 residues long. The germline V gene has CDR1 MNHNS and CDR2 SASEGT. The V gene lost 4 bases and the J gene lost 6 bases, with 10 bases spanning the gap. The CDR3 region has the DNA TGTGCCAGCAGTGTATTCCGGCTCGAGCAGTACTTC. This encodes CASSVFRLEQYF.

The table lists this clonotype with a few counts. V is TRBV28 and J is TRBJ2-7, with 8 bases that match TRBD2. The CDR3 covers 12 residues. V shed 8 bases, J shed 2 bases, and the junction held 2 bases outside the gene matches. CDR1 MDHEN and CDR2 SYDVKM come from the germline V gene. CDR3 bases: TGTGCCAGCGGAGCGGGGGCCTACGAGCAGTACGTC. Protein: CASGAGAYEQYV.

The gene calls are TRBV9 and TRBJ2-2; D gene unclear. Germline CDR1 is SGDLS and CDR2 is YYNGEE. The CDR3 sequence is 15 residues long. V gave up 3 bases and J gave up 2 bases, with 11 bases separating them. CDR3 in DNA: TGTGCCAGCAGCGCCTCGACTGATAACACCGGGGAGCTGTTTTTT. This translates into CASSASTDNTGELFF. The variable domain in full, with the rest retrieved from reference TRBV9 and TRBJ2-2, is DSGVTQTPKHLITATGQRVTLRCSPRSGDLSVYWYQQSLDQGLQFLIQYYNGEERAKGNILERFSAQQFPDLHSELNLSSLELGDSALYFCASSASTDNTGELFFGEGSRLTVL.